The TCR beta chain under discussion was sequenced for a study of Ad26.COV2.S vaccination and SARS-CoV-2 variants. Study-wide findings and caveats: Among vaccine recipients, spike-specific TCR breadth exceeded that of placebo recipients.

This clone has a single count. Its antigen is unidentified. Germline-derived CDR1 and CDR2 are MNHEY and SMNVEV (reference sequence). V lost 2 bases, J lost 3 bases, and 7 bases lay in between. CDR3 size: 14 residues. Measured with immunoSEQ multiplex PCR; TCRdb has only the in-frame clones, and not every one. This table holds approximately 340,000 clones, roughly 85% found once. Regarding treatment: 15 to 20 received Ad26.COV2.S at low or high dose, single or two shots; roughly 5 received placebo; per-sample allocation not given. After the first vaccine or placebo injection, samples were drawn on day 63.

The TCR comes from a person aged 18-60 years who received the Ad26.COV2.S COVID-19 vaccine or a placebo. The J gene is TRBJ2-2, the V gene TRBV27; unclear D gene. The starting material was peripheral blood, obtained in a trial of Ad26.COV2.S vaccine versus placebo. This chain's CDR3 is CASSLVAYTGELFF. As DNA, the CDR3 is TGTGCCAGCAGTTTAGTGGCCTACACCGGGGAGCTGTTTTTT.